This TCR beta chain was identified during a study of PD-1 blockade in mismatch repair-deficient tumors (TCRdb year 2017). With respect to the entire study: Between late 2013 and 2016, 86 consecutive patients with around twelve mismatch repair-deficient cancer types, all previously treated and progressing, were enrolled in the trial. Tumor-associated T cell clones were tracked in the peripheral blood of patients responding to PD-1 blockade by deep sequencing of TCR CDR3 regions. Broad study findings and their caveats: Clones residing in the tumor, which were often undetectable in blood before treatment, expanded quickly after pembrolizumab and then contracted, generally before radiologic responses.

For every enrolled patient, mismatch repair deficiency was confirmed by either polymerase chain reaction or immunohistochemistry. A few patients who responded to pembrolizumab therapy underwent TCR sequencing. In the phase II trial, pembrolizumab PD-1 blockade was tested prospectively in advanced mismatch repair-deficient cancers, no matter which tissue of origin the cancers came from. Peripheral blood T cell samples were gathered serially, both before PD-1 blockade started and at multiple time points afterward. Blood sampling times were reported as weeks after the first pembrolizumab dose. From the cysteine through the phenylalanine, the CDR3 covers 15 amino acids. Here the CDR3 DNA is all that survives: 45 bases in frame from base 1. The germline V gene sets CDR1 to SGHAT and CDR2 to FQNNGV. The V end gives up 3 bases and the J end 2 bases, leaving 6 bases in the junction not matched to a gene.

Library method: the immunoSEQ multiplex PCR assay. The clones in this table, taken by TCRdb from immuneACCESS, are in-frame only. Not every clone is retained; where verified, under half of the shortfall comes from an unresolved V gene, and the cause of the rest is unknown. The sample table lists 45,000 to 60,000 clones, around four fifths of them with a count of one. The leading ten clones occupy approximately 3.2% of the sample. In regard to this clone: Its antigen remains undetermined. No base qualities exist here, and no much larger clone lies one base off it.

This receptor was obtained from an adult with mismatch repair-deficient cancer. The sequence links TRBV11-2 to TRBJ2-7, and 8 junctional nucleotides match TRBD1. This specimen was peripheral blood, taken 4 weeks after starting pembrolizumab. The CDR3 has the sequence CASSLPTGATYEQYF. In nucleotide form, the sequence is TGTGCCAGCAGCTTGCCGACAGGGGCCACCTACGAGCAGTACTTC.